This T cell receptor beta chain was observed in a study of blood T cell repertoires in COVID-19. As for the study in general: Spain, Italy and the United States supplied samples that represented acute and convalescent COVID-19. Nucleic acid was either cDNA or gDNA, and it came from T cells, B-cell-depleted T cells, or PBMCs.

The CDR3 spans 14 residues. With 3 bases clipped from V and 3 bases from J, the junction kept 3 bases outside the gene matches. The germline CDR1 and CDR2 sequences are SGHTA and FQGNSA. How the authors handled the data: Reference gene primers were amplified, and this amplification served to estimate nucleated cell counts. Profiled with immunoSEQ multiplex PCR; TCRdb holds only in-frame clones, not every one. V, J and clone size are taken as reported in that table, and D and trimming were inferred from the DNA itself. The sample contains some 78,000 clones, around 88% of which appear only once. The sequenced sample was peripheral blood. The clonotype was recovered from a woman over 75 with active or convalescent COVID-19. This chain links TRBV7-2 with TRBJ2-7, with 9 bases matching TRBD1. The CDR3 sequence: CASSFSDRGYEQYF. The CDR3 DNA reads TGTGCCAGCAGCTTTTCGGACAGGGGCTACGAGCAGTACTTC.